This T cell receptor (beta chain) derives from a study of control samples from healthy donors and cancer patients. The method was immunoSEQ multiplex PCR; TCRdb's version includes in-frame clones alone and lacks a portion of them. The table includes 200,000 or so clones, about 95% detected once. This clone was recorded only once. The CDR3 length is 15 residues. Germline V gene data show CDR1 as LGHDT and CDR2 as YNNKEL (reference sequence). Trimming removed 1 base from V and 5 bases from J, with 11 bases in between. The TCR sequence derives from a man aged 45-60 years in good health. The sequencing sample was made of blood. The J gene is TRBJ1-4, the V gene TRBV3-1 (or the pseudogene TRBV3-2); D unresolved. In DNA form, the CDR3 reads TGTGCCAGCAGCCAAGGGGGAGGGCTGAATGAAAAACTGTTTTTT. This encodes CASSQGGGLNEKLFF.